Sequencing of this T cell receptor (beta chain) was carried out in a study of T cells after yellow fever vaccination. There are a few counts of this clonotype. Its cognate antigen is unknown. TCRdb itself ran the 5' RACE reads through MiXCR, one entry per CDR3 protein. The data contain hundreds of thousands of distinct CDR3 sequences, roughly an eighth of them singletons. This CDR3 contains 14 residues. V was shortened by 5 bases and J by 4 bases, with 11 bases between the two germline ends. The germline V gene has CDR1 SGHTA and CDR2 FQGNSA. Findings and caveats of the study: Subsequent to the booster, the majority of primary-vaccination clones reappeared (under 98% CD4, around 85% CD8).

This chain links TRBV7-2 with TRBJ2-2; maybe TRBD1 (6 bases). The sequenced sample was PBMCs, obtained on the day of the yellow fever booster vaccination. This clonotype was obtained from a man under 40 who received the YFV17D yellow fever vaccine. CDR3 bases: TGTGCCAGCAGCCGTAGCAGGGGCACCGGGGAGCTGTTTTTT. It encodes CASSRSRGTGELFF.